These T cell receptor beta chains were read from a single sample in a study of cytomegalovirus exposure and HLA in healthy donors. Sequencing was performed with immunoSEQ multiplex PCR; in TCRdb, only in-frame clones are kept and a portion is missing. The sample holds over 110,000 clones; 75% to 85% are singletons and the top ten take 3.1%. The sequencing sample was made of PBMCs. The receptors shown here come from a female donor in good health and CMV-seronegative. Each CDR3 is given with its conserved first and last residue. A D gene is named only where the DNA matches it firmly. Expanded clones get a size class; other rows say once, few or many, or leave the size out.

>TRBJ1-2|NA|NA|TRBV18
CASSMGARGYGYTF
TGTGCCAGCTCAATGGGGGCAAGGGGCTATGGCTACACCTTC
>TRBJ2-7|NA|NA|TRBV4-1
CASSQDRISYEQYF
TGCGCCAGCAGCCAAGACAGGATTTCCTACGAGCAGTACTTC
>TRBJ2-1|NA|NA|TRBV7-8
CASRPLRVGSYNEQFF
TGTGCCAGCAGGCCTTTGAGGGTGGGCTCCTACAATGAGCAGTTCTTC
>TRBJ1-5|NA|NA|TRBV2
CASSQRQASNQPQHF
TGTGCCAGCAGTCAAAGACAGGCTAGCAATCAGCCCCAGCATTTT
>TRBJ1-1|NA|NA|TRBV7-9
CSSSLAVGTEAFF
TGTTCCAGCAGCTTAGCGGTCGGCACTGAAGCTTTCTTT
>TRBJ1-3|NA|NA|TRBV5-5
CASSLGSSGNTIYF
TGTGCCAGCAGCTTGGGGAGCTCCGGAAACACCATATATTTT
>TRBJ2-2|NA|TRBD1|TRBV5-1
CASSLGQDYPGELFF
TGCGCCAGCAGCCTAGGACAGGATTACCCCGGGGAGCTGTTTTTT
>TRBJ1-1|NA|NA|TRBV10-3
CAIRQEGTEAFF
TGTGCCATCAGACAGGAGGGGACTGAAGCTTTCTTT
>TRBJ2-7|NA|NA|TRBV29-1
CSVGRLVAGALEQYF
TGCAGCGTTGGAAGGTTGGTGGCAGGGGCCTTAGAGCAGTACTTC
>TRBJ2-6|NA|TRBD1|TRBV4-1
CASSQRTGGESGANVLTF
TGCGCCAGCAGCCAAAGGACAGGGGGCGAGTCTGGGGCCAACGTCCTGACTTTC
>TRBJ2-1|NA|NA|TRBV5-1
CASSIRGDEQFF
TGCGCCAGCAGCATCAGGGGGGATGAGCAGTTCTTC
>TRBJ2-5|once|NA|TRBV2
CASSEEGLGQETQYF
TGTGCCAGCAGTGAGGAGGGACTCGGCCAAGAGACCCAGTACTTC
>TRBJ2-1|few|NA|TRBV29-1
CSARGLYNEQFF
TGCAGCGCCAGGGGTCTCTACAATGAGCAGTTCTTC
>TRBJ2-7|once|TRBD2|TRBV5-1
CASSYQTSGGASSYEQYF
TGCGCCAGCAGCTATCAGACTAGCGGGGGGGCTAGCTCCTACGAGCAGTACTTC
>TRBJ2-5|NA|TRBD2|TRBV4-1
CASSQDLTSGRPETQYF
TGCGCCAGCAGCCAAGATCTAACTAGCGGGAGACCGGAGACCCAGTACTTC
>TRBJ2-3|NA|TRBD1|TRBV7-9
CASSPGQGGHASTDTQYF
TGTGCCAGCAGCCCAGGACAGGGGGGGCACGCTAGCACAGATACGCAGTATTTT
>TRBJ2-1|once|NA|TRBV29-1
CSVAPVAGMSNEQFF
TGCAGCGTTGCCCCAGTAGCCGGCATGTCCAATGAGCAGTTCTTC
>TRBJ2-7|NA|NA|TRBV25-1
CASSEWRGYEQYF
TGTGCCAGCAGTGAATGGCGGGGCTACGAGCAGTACTTC
>TRBJ1-2|NA|TRBD1|TRBV7-6
CASSLDLTGVDGYTF
TGTGCCAGCAGCTTGGATCTGACAGGGGTCGATGGCTACACCTTC
>TRBJ1-4|once|TRBD1|TRBV18
CASSPGGGHEKLFF
TGTGCCAGCTCCCCAGGGGGAGGGCATGAAAAACTGTTTTTT
>TRBJ2-1|NA|NA|TRBV7-9
CASSTGADLSYNEQFF
TGTGCCAGCAGCACAGGAGCAGATCTCTCCTACAATGAGCAGTTCTTC
>TRBJ2-3|NA|TRBD2|TRBV6-1
CASSEWASGERSDTQYF
TGTGCCAGCAGTGAATGGGCTAGCGGGGAGAGGTCAGATACGCAGTATTTT
>TRBJ2-5|NA|TRBD2|TRBV7-6
CASSLGWRGGTQYF
TGTGCCAGCAGCTTAGGCTGGCGGGGGGGGACCCAGTACTTC
>TRBJ2-5|NA|NA|TRBV10-2
CASSDQQGTGETQYF
TGCGCCAGCAGTGACCAACAGGGGACTGGGGAGACCCAGTACTTC
>TRBJ2-5|NA|TRBD2|TRBV7-2
CASSLPSGPQETQYF
TGTGCCAGCAGCCTTCCTAGCGGGCCACAAGAGACCCAGTACTTC
>TRBJ2-1|NA|NA|TRBV7-2
CASSSRSYNEQFF
TGTGCCAGCAGCTCCCGGAGCTACAATGAGCAGTTCTTC
>TRBJ1-1|NA|TRBD1|TRBV11-2
CASSVGTAEAFF
TGTGCCAGCAGCGTAGGGACAGCTGAAGCTTTCTTT
>TRBJ2-7|NA|TRBD2|TRBV5-1
CASSLGLAPYEQYF
TGCGCCAGCAGCTTGGGACTAGCCCCCTACGAGCAGTACTTC
>TRBJ2-1|NA|TRBD2|TRBV29-1
CSVETSGGLRSYNEQFF
TGCAGCGTTGAGACTAGCGGGGGGCTCCGCTCCTACAATGAGCAGTTCTTC
>TRBJ1-2|NA|NA|TRBV29-1
CSVEDAGEPYGYTF
TGCAGCGTTGAAGATGCCGGGGAACCCTATGGCTACACCTTC
>TRBJ1-5|NA|NA|TRBV9
CASSVEGGDNQPQHF
TGTGCCAGCAGCGTAGAGGGGGGGGACAATCAGCCCCAGCATTTT
>TRBJ2-1|NA|NA|TRBV7-2
CASSLAQGAYNEQFF
TGTGCCAGCAGCTTAGCGCAGGGCGCCTACAATGAGCAGTTCTTC
>TRBJ2-1|NA|TRBD2|TRBV4-3
CASSQVVASGGDEQFF
TGCGCCAGCAGCCAAGTTGTGGCTAGCGGAGGGGATGAGCAGTTCTTC
>TRBJ2-7|once|TRBD2|TRBV4-3
CASGLAGGCEQYF
TGCGCCAGCGGACTAGCGGGGGGTTGCGAGCAGTACTTC
>TRBJ2-3|once|TRBD2|TRBV5-1
CASSLGLAGADTQYF
TGCGCCAGCAGCTTGGGGCTAGCGGGAGCCGATACGCAGTATTTT
>TRBJ2-7|NA|NA|TRBV28
CASRPRGTPYEQYF
TGTGCCAGCAGACCCAGGGGAACCCCCTACGAGCAGTACTTC
>TRBJ1-1|NA|TRBD1|TRBV7-6
CAPRGQGGKNLNTEAFF
TGTGCCCCACGAGGACAGGGAGGAAAGAACCTGAACACTGAAGCTTTCTTT
>TRBJ1-2|NA|NA|TRBV7-9
CSGWAGAHGYTF
TGTTCCGGCTGGGCGGGTGCGCACGGCTACACCTTC
>TRBJ2-7|NA|NA|TRBV4-3
CASSQALPEGREQYF
TGCGCCAGCAGCCAAGCGTTGCCGGAGGGGCGTGAGCAGTACTTC
>TRBJ1-1|NA|NA|TRBV6-6
CASSYSGATAEAFF
TGTGCCAGCAGTTACTCGGGGGCCACGGCCGAAGCTTTCTTT
>TRBJ2-7|NA|NA|TRBV19
CASSMGQFDTYEQYF
TGTGCCAGTAGTATGGGGCAGTTCGATACCTACGAGCAGTACTTC